These 30 T cell receptor beta chains came from one sample sequenced in a study of siplizumab effects on memory and regulatory T cells. The protocol was immunoSEQ multiplex PCR, while the TCRdb copy is restricted to in-frame clones and leaves out a portion. This sample yields some 110,000 clones, of which about 92% are seen a single time; about 0.34% belongs to the top ten. The sequencing input was CD4+ T cells sorted from blood. These TCRs come from a human donor in good health.

The genes are TRBV5-4 and TRBJ1-2; TRBD1 aligns across 9 bases. The germline gives CDR1 SGHNT, CDR2 YYREEE (reference sequence). The CDR3 contains 14 residues. V lost 0 bases to trimming and J lost 7 bases; unmatched junction nucleotides: 4. CDR3 DNA sequence: TGTGCCAGCAGCTTGGCGGACAGGGGTGGTGGCTACACCTTC. Encoded protein: CASSLADRGGGYTF.

The chain employs TRBV7-2 and TRBJ2-2; 12 nucleotides agree with TRBD2. J lost 5 bases, V lost 7 bases, and 2 bases had no gene match. CDR3 length equals 14 residues. Germline V gene lookup returns CDR1 SGHTA and CDR2 FQGNSA. DNA for the CDR3: TGTGCCAGCACACTAGCGGGAGGAACCGGGGAGCTGTTTTTT. It is translated as CASTLAGGTGELFF.

This clone was recorded only once. The chain couples TRBV7-2 to TRBJ1-1; D may be TRBD1 (5 bases). From germline, CDR1 is SGHTA and CDR2 FQGNSA. V shed 2 bases and J shed 6 bases, with 13 bases lying between them. The CDR3 contains 14 residues. CDR3 DNA sequence: TGTGCCAGCAGCTTACAGGCAGGGCGGGCTGAAGCTTTCTTT. Translated: CASSLQAGRAEAFF.

With regard to this clone: The sample holds other DNA sequences that translate to the same CDR3. The CDR3 sequence is CASSLTRNTEAFF. The CDR3 nucleotides are TGTGCCAGCAGCTTAACGAGGAACACTGAAGCTTTCTTT. V and J are TRBV7-3 and TRBJ1-1; D gene unclear. This CDR3 has 13 residues. In germline, CDR1 is SGHTA, CDR2 FQGTGA. V was trimmed by 0 bases and J by 1 base, leaving 3 bases between them.

The chain couples TRBV5-4 to TRBJ1-3; unclear D gene. This CDR3 region has 16 residues. V lost 0 bases, J lost 4 bases, and 14 bases lay in between. In germline, CDR1 is SGHNT, CDR2 YYREEE (reference sequence). The CDR3 DNA is TGTGCCAGCAGCTTGGATTCCGGGGTCGGCGGAAACACCATATATTTT. This encodes CASSLDSGVGGNTIYF.

This chain uses TRBV18 with TRBJ1-1, with no clear D. The V and J ends lost 8 bases and 5 bases respectively, with 18 bases between them. This CDR3 contains 14 residues. Germline assignment: CDR1 KGHSH and CDR2 LQKENI. This CDR3 is CASTPGGRGTEAFF. CDR3 DNA: TGTGCCAGCACCCCCGGAGGGAGAGGTACTGAAGCTTTCTTT.

This chain joins TRBV4-1 and TRBJ2-7; 9 bases map to TRBD1. From germline, CDR1 is MGHRA and CDR2 YSYEKL. This CDR3 comprises 14 residues. Trimming took 5 bases from V and 7 from J; bases not matched to a gene: 9. The CDR3 loop reads CASSSVRTGVEQYF. For the CDR3, the DNA is TGCGCCAGCAGCTCGGTCCGGACAGGGGTGGAGCAGTACTTC.

The genes are TRBV29-1 and TRBJ2-5; D call uncertain. The CDR3 has 15 amino acids. Germline CDR1 SQVTM, CDR2 ANQGSEA. Trimming took off 3 bases at V and 1 base at J, with 15 bases between the two ends. CDR3 protein: CSVDGPGALQETQYF. CDR3 sequence (DNA): TGCAGCGTTGATGGGCCGGGCGCCCTCCAAGAGACCCAGTACTTC.

The V call is TRBV10-3, the J call TRBJ1-1, with TRBD1 matching 10 bases. Trimming cost V 8 bases and J 10 bases; bases outside gene matches: 10. The CDR3 loop spans 13 amino acids. The germline gives CDR1 ENHRY, CDR2 SYGVKD. The CDR3 loop is CAIRTGGSHGAFF. CDR3 in DNA: TGTGCCATCCGGACAGGGGGAAGTCACGGAGCTTTCTTT.

This chain joins TRBV7-9 and TRBJ2-7; a weak D match, TRBD1 (5 bases). The CDR3 runs 15 residues. The V end was cut by 0 bases, the J end by 1 base, with 10 bases between. In germline, CDR1 is SEHNR, CDR2 FQNEAQ (reference sequence). CDR3 sequence (DNA): TGTGCCAGCAGCTTAGCAGGGGCAGATTCCTACGAGCAGTACTTC. Translating gives CASSLAGADSYEQYF.

The chain couples TRBV19 to TRBJ2-1; D tentatively fits TRBD1 or TRBD2 (6 bases each). Germline V gives CDR1 LNHDA, CDR2 SQIVND (reference sequence). V lost 3 bases and J lost 7, with 22 bases in between. The CDR3 sequence is 17 residues long. In DNA, the CDR3 is TGTGCCAGTAGTATTGTTAGGTCCCGGGGGCTCGGGAATGAGCAGTTCTTC. Protein sequence: CASSIVRSRGLGNEQFF.

The V gene is TRBV6-6, the J gene TRBJ2-7; TRBD2 might be the D (5 bases). The germline V gene encodes CDR1 MNHNY and CDR2 SVGAGI (reference sequence). This CDR3 is built from 11 residues. Trimming took 6 bases from V and 5 from J, leaving 8 bases between them. The CDR3 region has the DNA TGTGCCAGCAGAGCCGGGGACGAGCAGTACTTC. Translating gives CASRAGDEQYF.

This chain connects TRBV19 to TRBJ2-7; D remains unclear. The CDR3 extends over 15 amino acids. V shed 1 base and J shed 4 bases, with 14 bases lying between them. Germline lookup yields CDR1 LNHDA and CDR2 SQIVND (reference sequence). This chain's CDR3 is CASSIARGGGYEQYF. In DNA form, the CDR3 reads TGTGCCAGTAGTATAGCCCGCGGCGGTGGTTACGAGCAGTACTTC.

This chain joins TRBV10-3 and TRBJ2-5; 8 bases fit TRBD1. The germline V gene encodes CDR1 ENHRY and CDR2 SYGVKD. With 2 bases clipped from V and 7 bases from J, the junction kept 9 bases outside the gene matches. The CDR3 spans 15 residues. The CDR3 DNA follows: TGTGCCATCAGTGAGAGACAGGGGTATATTGGGACCCAGTACTTC. Translating it yields CAISERQGYIGTQYF.

The rearrangement uses TRBV27 and TRBJ2-7, with 8 bases aligning to TRBD2. Looked up from germline, CDR1 is MNHEY and CDR2 is SMNVEV (reference sequence). CDR3 length: 13 residues. V dropped 5 bases and J dropped 5; count of bases not matched to a gene: 5. The CDR3 here is CASSRLAGDEQYF. CDR3 sequence (DNA): TGTGCCAGCAGTAGGCTAGCGGGCGACGAGCAGTACTTC.

This chain joins TRBV7-6 and TRBJ1-5; 8 bases map to TRBD1. The length of the CDR3 is 12 residues. The V segment lost 5 bases and the J segment 10 bases; nucleotides outside the gene matches: 4. Germline V CDR1 and CDR2: SGHVS, FNYEAQ. CDR3: CASSAGTGPQHF. The DNA of the CDR3 is TGTGCCAGCAGCGCCGGGACAGGACCCCAGCATTTT. Looking up the rest from reference TRBV7-6 and TRBJ1-5 gives the full variable domain: GAGVSQSPRYKVTKRGQDVALRCDPISGHVSLYWYRQALGQGPEFLTYFNYEAQQDKSGLPNDRFSAERPEGSISTLTIQRTEQRDSAMYRCASSAGTGPQHFGDGTRLSIL.

J is TRBJ2-6 and V is TRBV4-2; tentatively, D is TRBD1 (5 bases). CDR1 and CDR2 from the germline V gene are LGHNA and YNFKEQ. The CDR3 runs 18 residues. The germline V and J ends were trimmed by 0 bases and 4 bases, with 16 bases remaining between them. DNA for the CDR3: TGTGCCAGCAGCCAAGATCCGCAGGGTGGTGGGGGGGCCAACGTCCTGACTTTC. It yields the protein CASSQDPQGGGGANVLTF.

This sequence joins TRBV19 and TRBJ1-1; 9 nucleotides align to TRBD1. Trimming took 6 bases from V and 6 from J; bases not matched to a gene: 11. The CDR3 consists of 15 residues. Germline V gene data show CDR1 as LNHDA and CDR2 as SQIVND (reference sequence). The CDR3 is CASRPTGGIDPEAFF. The CDR3 DNA sequence: TGTGCCAGTAGACCTACAGGGGGCATTGACCCTGAAGCTTTCTTT.

This clone appeared once. The chain has TRBV5-1 and TRBJ1-4, with TRBD1 identical over 7 bases. After removal of 3 bases from V and 2 bases from J, the junction contained 4 bases not matched to a gene. This CDR3 region has 15 residues. Germline loops: CDR1 SGHRS, CDR2 YFSETQ. In nucleotides, the CDR3 is TGCGCCAGCAGCTCAAGACAGGGCACTAATGAAAAACTGTTTTTT. Translation: CASSSRQGTNEKLFF.

This CDR3 reads CASSPGTGELFF. CDR3 nucleotides: TGCGCCAGCAGCCCAGGCACCGGGGAGCTGTTTTTT. The J gene is TRBJ2-2, the V gene TRBV4-1, with D hard to call. The CDR3 has 12 residues. Looked up from germline, CDR1 is MGHRA and CDR2 is YSYEKL. Between the trimmed V and J ends, which lost 4 bases and 4 bases, there was a span of 4 bases.

This chain links TRBV19 with TRBJ2-7; perhaps TRBD2 as D (6 bases). The CDR3 loop spans 13 amino acids. From germline, CDR1 is LNHDA and CDR2 SQIVND (reference sequence). V was pared by 3 bases and J by 2 bases, with 8 bases between. CDR3 sequence: CASSMEGAYEQYF. Here the CDR3 DNA reads TGTGCCAGTAGTATGGAGGGCGCCTACGAGCAGTACTTC.

The chain employs TRBV25-1 and TRBJ1-1; D not resolved. This CDR3 is 14 amino acids long. Germline lookup yields CDR1 MGHDK and CDR2 SYGVNS. Trimming shortened V by 4 bases and J by 1 base, and 10 bases separated the two germline ends. The CDR3 DNA reads TGTGCCAGCAGTGTTGACACCTCGAACACTGAAGCTTTCTTT. Its translation is CASSVDTSNTEAFF.

The rearrangement joins TRBV7-8 to TRBJ1-1; D unclear. Trimming took off 1 base at V and 2 bases at J, with 11 bases between the two ends. From germline, CDR1 is SGHVS and CDR2 FQNEAQ. The CDR3 consists of 15 residues. The CDR3 is CASSLGGRVNTEAFF. The CDR3 DNA is TGTGCCAGCAGCTTAGGTGGCAGAGTAAACACTGAAGCTTTCTTT.

This chain joins TRBV15 and TRBJ2-1; D ambiguous. The germline CDR1 and CDR2 sequences are LNHNV and YYDKDF (reference sequence). This CDR3 is built from 16 residues. Between the trimmed V and J ends, which lost 0 bases and 1 base, there was a span of 10 bases. The CDR3 DNA reads TGTGCCACCAGCAGAGATCGAACGGTTTCCTACAATGAGCAGTTCTTC. Translating it yields CATSRDRTVSYNEQFF.

A remark on this clone: The junction departs from the called germline gene at one end, perhaps through a read error. This chain uses TRBV7-7 with TRBJ2-1; TRBD2 matches at 9 bases. The CDR3 has 16 residues. In germline, CDR1 is SSHAT, CDR2 FNYEAQ (reference sequence). CDR3 nucleotides: TGTGCTAGCAGCCCACCGAGCGGGGGGCCGCCTGCCGAGCAGTTCTTC. It translates to CASSPPSGGPPAEQFF.

This chain uses TRBV4-2 with TRBJ2-4; D may correspond to TRBD1 or TRBD2 (5 bases each). CDR3 length: 15 residues. Germline CDR1 LGHNA, CDR2 YNFKEQ. Trimming took 0 bases from V and 11 from J, leaving 17 bases between them. CDR3 nucleotide sequence: TGTGCCAGCAGCCAAGATACGAGAGCGATGGGGGTTCAGTACTTC. Its protein is CASSQDTRAMGVQYF.

CDR3 protein: CASSQTGSDTQYF. CDR3 sequence (DNA): TGCGCCAGCAGCCAGACAGGGTCCGATACGCAGTATTTT. The chain employs TRBV5-1 and TRBJ2-3; TRBD1 aligns across 7 bases. Germline-derived CDR1 and CDR2 are SGHRS and YFSETQ. The trim removed 4 bases at V and 6 bases at J, leaving 5 bases unmatched. The CDR3 runs 13 residues. Full variable domain (remainder filled in from reference TRBV5-1 and TRBJ2-3): KAGVTQTPRYLIKTRGQQVTLSCSPISGHRSVSWYQQTPGQGLQFLFEYFSETQRNKGNFPGRFSGRQFSNSRSEMNVSTLELGDSALYLCASSQTGSDTQYFGPGTRLTVL.

The CDR3 DNA reads as TGTGCCAGCAGCTTAGGTGTAGCGAGGAATGAGCAGTTCTTC. It codes for CASSLGVARNEQFF. The rearrangement uses TRBV7-3 and TRBJ2-1; weak D call: TRBD2 (5 bases). Germline CDR1 reads SGHTA; CDR2 reads FQGTGA. The CDR3 sequence is 14 residues long. Between the trimmed V and J ends, which lost 2 bases and 7 bases, there was a span of 12 bases.

The CDR3 region is CASSITGQGGGQPQHF. CDR3 in DNA: TGTGCCAGTAGTATAACGGGACAGGGAGGAGGGCAGCCCCAGCATTTT. The chain employs TRBV19 and TRBJ1-5; 9 positions agree with TRBD1. V was clipped by 2 bases and J by 7 bases; unmatched bases: 9. The germline CDR1 and CDR2 sequences are LNHDA and SQIVND (reference sequence). This CDR3 has 16 residues. The full variable domain, with the rest looked up from reference TRBV19 and TRBJ1-5, is DGGITQSPKYLFRKEGQNVTLSCEQNLNHDAMYWYRQDPGQGLRLIYYSQIVNDFQKGDIAEGYSVSREKKESFPLTVTSAQKNPTAFYLCASSITGQGGGQPQHFGDGTRLSIL.

The chain employs TRBV19 and TRBJ1-1; 7 bases line up with TRBD1. The CDR3 runs to 12 residues. V lost 7 bases and J lost 3; bases outside the gene matches: 2. Germline-derived CDR1 and CDR2 are LNHDA and SQIVND (reference sequence). The DNA for the CDR3 is TGTGCCAGTATAGGGGGCGACACTGAAGCTTTCTTT. This gives the protein CASIGGDTEAFF.